A selection of T cell receptor beta chains follows, all from one sample in a study of T cell repertoires in cytomegalovirus infection. Their antigen targets remain unknown. TCRdb passed the reads through MiXCR, listing each CDR3 protein once. This table holds about 270,000 distinct CDR3 sequences, 22% found once. The sequenced sample was cultured PBMCs, obtained from culture after CMV antigen stimulation. All receptors come from a human donor in good health (CMV status not recorded). Some clones in this sample may be carry-over from other donors' samples. Both conserved end residues are part of each CDR3. The D gene is left open where the match is weak. Expanded clones get a size class; other rows say once, few or many, or leave the size out.

J,size,D,V,DNA,CDR3
TRBJ2-7,many,-,TRBV7-2,TGTGCCAGCTCCTTAGGGGCAGTGGGCGAGCAGTACTTC,CASSLGAVGEQYF
TRBJ2-5,-,-,TRBV11-3,TGTGCCAGCAGCTTCGAGGTGGTAGAGACCCAGTACTTC,CASSFEVVETQYF
TRBJ2-1,few,-,TRBV12-5,TGTGCTAGTGGTGCCAGCAGGACTCTCTTTGATGAGCAGTTCTTC,CASGASRTLFDEQFF
TRBJ1-5,many,TRBD1,TRBV7-6,TGTGCCAGCAGCTCGGACAGGGGCGGTCAGCCCCAGCATTTT,CASSSDRGGQPQHF
TRBJ2-1,once,-,TRBV19,TGTGCCAGTAGTATCGTAGGCTATGAGCAGTTCTTC,CASSIVGYEQFF
TRBJ1-3,-,-,TRBV5-1,TGCGCCAGCAGCTTGGATCAGGCGGGCTCTGGAAACACCATATATTTT,CASSLDQAGSGNTIYF
TRBJ2-1,few,-,TRBV5-6,TGTGCCAGCAGCTTTCAGCGGCCGCTAATCGGGGATGAGCAGTTCTTC,CASSFQRPLIGDEQFF
TRBJ2-3,-,-,TRBV7-2,TGTGCCAGCAGGGGGGTAGATACGCAGTATTTT,CASRGVDTQYF
TRBJ1-6,-,-,TRBV6-4,TGTGCCAGCAGTGAGGGGCCCACAGGGACCAATTCACCCCTCCACTTT,CASSEGPTGTNSPLHF
TRBJ2-1,-,-,TRBV20-1,TGCAGTGCTAGAGGGGCTGGGAGTGGGCTTAAGAACAATGAGCAGTTCTTC,CSARGAGSGLKNNEQFF
TRBJ2-2,few,TRBD2,TRBV5-1,TGCGCCAGCAGCTTGGTAGGACTAGCCTCGGGGGAGCTGTTTTTT,CASSLVGLASGELFF
TRBJ2-5,-,TRBD2,TRBV5-4,TGTGCCAGCAGTCAAGATCCGGGACTAGCGGGAGGAAGCCGAGAGACCCAGTACTTC,CASSQDPGLAGGSRETQYF
TRBJ2-5,-,-,TRBV23-1,TGCGCCAGCAGTCGCCAAAGGTCTCAAGAGACCCAGTACTTC,CASSRQRSQETQYF
TRBJ2-5,-,TRBD2,TRBV3-1,TGTGCCAGCAGCCAAGATCTGTGGGGTAGGGGACTAGCGGACGGGAAGACCCAGTACTTC,CASSQDLWGRGLADGKTQYF
TRBJ2-1,many,TRBD2,TRBV7-2,TGTGCCAGCCGCGGACTAGCGGGAGGGCTGCAGGTTGGCTATGAGCAGTTCTTC,CASRGLAGGLQVGYEQFF
TRBJ1-5,-,TRBD1,TRBV29-1,TGCAGCGTTGGGACAGGGGATCAGCCCCAGCATTTT,CSVGTGDQPQHF
TRBJ2-3,-,-,TRBV10-3,TGTGCCATCAGTGAGTCGTCGGCGGATACGCAGTATTTT,CAISESSADTQYF
TRBJ2-1,-,TRBD1,TRBV6-4,TGTGCCAGCAGTGTAACGGGACAGGGGGCCTACAATGAGCAGTTCTTC,CASSVTGQGAYNEQFF
TRBJ2-6,many,TRBD2,TRBV19,TGTGCCAGTAGTATGGGGCTAGCGGGCCTCTCTGGGGCCAACGTCCTGACTTTC,CASSMGLAGLSGANVLTF
TRBJ2-5,-,-,TRBV20-1,TGCAGTGCTGATAGACGGGATGAGTGGGAGACCCAGTACTTC,CSADRRDEWETQYF